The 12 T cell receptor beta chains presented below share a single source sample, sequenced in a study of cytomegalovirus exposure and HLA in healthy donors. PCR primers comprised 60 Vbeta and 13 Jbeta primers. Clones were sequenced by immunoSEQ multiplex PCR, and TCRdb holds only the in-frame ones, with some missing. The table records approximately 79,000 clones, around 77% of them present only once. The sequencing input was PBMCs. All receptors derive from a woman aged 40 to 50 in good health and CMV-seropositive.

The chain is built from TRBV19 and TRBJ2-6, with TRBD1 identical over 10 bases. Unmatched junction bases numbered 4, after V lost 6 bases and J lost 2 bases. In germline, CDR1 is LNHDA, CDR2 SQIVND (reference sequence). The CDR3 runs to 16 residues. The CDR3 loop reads CASRGQGFAGANVLTF. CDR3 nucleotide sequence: TGTGCCAGTAGGGGACAGGGGTTTGCTGGGGCCAACGTCCTGACTTTC. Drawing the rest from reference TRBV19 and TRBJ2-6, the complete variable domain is DGGITQSPKYLFRKEGQNVTLSCEQNLNHDAMYWYRQDPGQGLRLIYYSQIVNDFQKGDIAEGYSVSREKKESFPLTVTSAQKNPTAFYLCASRGQGFAGANVLTFGAGSRLTVL.

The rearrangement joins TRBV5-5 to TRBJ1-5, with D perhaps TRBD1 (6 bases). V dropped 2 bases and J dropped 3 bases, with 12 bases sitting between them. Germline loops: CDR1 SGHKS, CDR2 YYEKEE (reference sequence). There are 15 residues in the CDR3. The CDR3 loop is CASSFTGQLNQPQHF. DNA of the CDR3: TGTGCCAGCAGCTTTACGGGACAACTCAATCAGCCCCAGCATTTT.

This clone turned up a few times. The CDR3 nucleotides read TGCAGCGTTGAGCCCGCGGGGCTAAACTATGGCTACACCTTC. It yields the protein CSVEPAGLNYGYTF. The rearrangement links TRBV29-1 to TRBJ1-2, with TRBD1 as a possible D gene (5 bases). This CDR3 contains 14 residues. Germline V lookup: CDR1 SQVTM, CDR2 ANQGSEA. V lost 3 bases and J 2 bases, leaving 13 bases between the germline ends.

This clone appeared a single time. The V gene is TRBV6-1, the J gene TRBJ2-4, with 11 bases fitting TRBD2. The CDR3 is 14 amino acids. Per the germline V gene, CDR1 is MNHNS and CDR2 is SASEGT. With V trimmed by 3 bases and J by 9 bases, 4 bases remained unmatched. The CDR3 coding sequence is TGTGCCAGCAGTGATACCGGGACTAGCGGCATTCAGTACTTC. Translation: CASSDTGTSGIQYF.

Written as DNA, the CDR3 is TGTGCCAGCAGCTCCCTAGCGGGGGGACAAGAGACCCAGTACTTC. This gives the protein CASSSLAGGQETQYF. The chain uses TRBV7-9 and TRBJ2-5; 11 bases align to TRBD2. This CDR3 has 15 residues. Germline lookup yields CDR1 SEHNR and CDR2 FQNEAQ (reference sequence). V trimming: 4 bases; J trimming: 2 bases; junction bases outside the gene matches: 3.

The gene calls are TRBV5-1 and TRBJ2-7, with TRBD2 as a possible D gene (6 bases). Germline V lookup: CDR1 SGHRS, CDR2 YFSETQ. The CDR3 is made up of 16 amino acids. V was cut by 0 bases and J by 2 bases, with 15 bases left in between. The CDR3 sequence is CASSLGPAGSAYEQYF. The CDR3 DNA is TGCGCCAGCAGCTTGGGTCCGGCGGGGTCCGCCTACGAGCAGTACTTC.

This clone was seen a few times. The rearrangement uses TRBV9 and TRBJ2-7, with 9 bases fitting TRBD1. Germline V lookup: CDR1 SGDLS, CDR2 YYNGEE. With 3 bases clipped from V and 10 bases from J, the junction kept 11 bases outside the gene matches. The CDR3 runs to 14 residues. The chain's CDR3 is CASSATSGQGLQYF. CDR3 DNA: TGTGCCAGCAGCGCTACCTCCGGACAGGGGTTACAGTACTTC.

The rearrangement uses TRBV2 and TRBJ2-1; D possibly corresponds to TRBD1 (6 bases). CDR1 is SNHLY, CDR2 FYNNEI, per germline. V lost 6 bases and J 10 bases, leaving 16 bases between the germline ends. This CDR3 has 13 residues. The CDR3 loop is CASRKDIGGEQFF. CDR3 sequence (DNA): TGTGCCAGCAGGAAAGACATTGGGGGCGAGCAGTTCTTC.

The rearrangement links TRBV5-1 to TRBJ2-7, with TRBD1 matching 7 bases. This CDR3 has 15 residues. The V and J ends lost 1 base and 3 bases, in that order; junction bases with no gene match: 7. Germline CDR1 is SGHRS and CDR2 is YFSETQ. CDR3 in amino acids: CASSLPGTAIYEQYF. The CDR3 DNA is TGCGCCAGCAGCTTGCCTGGGACAGCGATCTACGAGCAGTACTTC.

CDR3 sequence (DNA): TGTGCCAGCAGCTTAGTCGGGGATGGCTACACCTTC. This translates into CASSLVGDGYTF. This chain links TRBV7-8 with TRBJ1-2; D is uncertain. Germline-derived CDR1 and CDR2 are SGHVS and FQNEAQ. Trimming left V 1 base short and J 6 bases short, with 6 bases between. CDR3 length equals 12 residues.

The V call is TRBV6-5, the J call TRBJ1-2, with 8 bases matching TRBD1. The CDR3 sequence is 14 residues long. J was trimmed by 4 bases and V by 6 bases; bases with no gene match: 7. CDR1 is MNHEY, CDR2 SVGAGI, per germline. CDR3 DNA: TGTGCCAGCAGGGCCAACAGGGGGACCTATGGCTACACCTTC. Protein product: CASRANRGTYGYTF.

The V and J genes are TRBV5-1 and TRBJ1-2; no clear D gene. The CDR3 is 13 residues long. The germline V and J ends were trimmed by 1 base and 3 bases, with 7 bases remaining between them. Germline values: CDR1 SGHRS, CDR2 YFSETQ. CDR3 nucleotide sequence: TGCGCCAGCAGCTTGTTTGTCGACTATGGCTACACCTTC. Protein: CASSLFVDYGYTF.